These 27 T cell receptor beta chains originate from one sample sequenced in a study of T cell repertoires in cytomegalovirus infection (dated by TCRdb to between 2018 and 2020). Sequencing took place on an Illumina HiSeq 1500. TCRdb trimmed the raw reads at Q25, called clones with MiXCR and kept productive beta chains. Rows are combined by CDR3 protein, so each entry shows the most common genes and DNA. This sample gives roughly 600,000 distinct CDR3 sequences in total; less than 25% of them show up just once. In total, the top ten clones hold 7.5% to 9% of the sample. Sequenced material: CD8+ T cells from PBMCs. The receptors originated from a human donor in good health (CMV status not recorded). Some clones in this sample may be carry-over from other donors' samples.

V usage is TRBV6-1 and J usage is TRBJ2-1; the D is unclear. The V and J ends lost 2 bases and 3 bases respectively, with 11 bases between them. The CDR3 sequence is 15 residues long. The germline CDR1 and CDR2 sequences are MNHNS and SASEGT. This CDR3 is CASSEMGEGYNEQFF. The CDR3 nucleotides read TGTGCCAGCAGTGAAATGGGTGAAGGCTACAATGAGCAGTTCTTC.

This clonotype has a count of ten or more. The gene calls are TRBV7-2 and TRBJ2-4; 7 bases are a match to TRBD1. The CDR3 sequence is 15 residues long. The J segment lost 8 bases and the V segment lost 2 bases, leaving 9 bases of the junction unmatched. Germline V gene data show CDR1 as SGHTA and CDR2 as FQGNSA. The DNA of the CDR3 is TGTGCCAGCAGCTTAAGGGACAGAATAGGGCACATTCAGTACTTC. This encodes CASSLRDRIGHIQYF.

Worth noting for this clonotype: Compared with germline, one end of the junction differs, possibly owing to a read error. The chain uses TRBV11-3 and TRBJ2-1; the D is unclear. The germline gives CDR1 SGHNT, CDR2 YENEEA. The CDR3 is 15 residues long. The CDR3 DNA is TGTGTCAGCAGCTCCCAGTGGGCCCCATCCAATGAGCAGTTCTTC. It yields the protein CVSSSQWAPSNEQFF.

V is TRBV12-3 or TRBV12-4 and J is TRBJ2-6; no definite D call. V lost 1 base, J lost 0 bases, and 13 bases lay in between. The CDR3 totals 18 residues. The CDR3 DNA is TGTGCCAGCAGTTTAGTGTCAGCTTTCTTCTCTGGGGCCAACGTCCTGACTTTC. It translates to CASSLVSAFFSGANVLTF.

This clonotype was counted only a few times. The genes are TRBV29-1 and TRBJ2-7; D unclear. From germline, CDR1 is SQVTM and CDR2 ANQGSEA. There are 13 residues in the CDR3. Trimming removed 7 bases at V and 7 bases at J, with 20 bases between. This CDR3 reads CSARAGHLGEQYF. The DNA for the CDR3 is TGCAGCGCTAGGGCTGGGCATTTAGGAGAGCAGTACTTC.

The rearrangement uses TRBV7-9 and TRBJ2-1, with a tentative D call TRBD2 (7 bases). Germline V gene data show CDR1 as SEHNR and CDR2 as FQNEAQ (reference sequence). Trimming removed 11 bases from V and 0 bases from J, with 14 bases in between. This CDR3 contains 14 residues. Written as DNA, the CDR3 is TGTGCCGGAGGGGGGGGGACCTCCTACAATGAGCAGTTCTTC. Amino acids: CAGGGGTSYNEQFF.

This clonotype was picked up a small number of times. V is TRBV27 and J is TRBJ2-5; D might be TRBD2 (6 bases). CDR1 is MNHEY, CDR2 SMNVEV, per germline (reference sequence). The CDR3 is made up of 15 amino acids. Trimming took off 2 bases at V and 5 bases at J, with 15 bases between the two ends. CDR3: CASSLRGRLGETQYF. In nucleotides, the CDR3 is TGTGCCAGCAGTTTAAGGGGAAGACTAGGCGAGACCCAGTACTTC.

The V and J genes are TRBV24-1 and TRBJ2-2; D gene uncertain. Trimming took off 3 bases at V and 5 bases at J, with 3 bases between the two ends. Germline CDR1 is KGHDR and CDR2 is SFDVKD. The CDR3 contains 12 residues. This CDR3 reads CATSDGTGELFF. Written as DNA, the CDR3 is TGTGCCACCAGTGATGGAACCGGGGAGCTGTTTTTT.

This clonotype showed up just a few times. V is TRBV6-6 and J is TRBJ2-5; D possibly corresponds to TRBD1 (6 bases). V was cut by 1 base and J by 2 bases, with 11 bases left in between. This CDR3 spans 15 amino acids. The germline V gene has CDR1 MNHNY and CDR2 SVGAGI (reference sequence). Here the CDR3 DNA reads TGTGCCAGCAGTTACTGGGGGACAACTCAAGAGACCCAGTACTTC. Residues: CASSYWGTTQETQYF.

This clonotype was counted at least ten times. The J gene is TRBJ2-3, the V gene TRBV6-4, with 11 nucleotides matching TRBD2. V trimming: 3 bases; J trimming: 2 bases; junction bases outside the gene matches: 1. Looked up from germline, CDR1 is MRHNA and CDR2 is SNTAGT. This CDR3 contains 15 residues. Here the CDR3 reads CASSELAGDTDTQYF. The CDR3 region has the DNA TGTGCCAGCAGTGAACTAGCGGGGGACACAGATACGCAGTATTTT.

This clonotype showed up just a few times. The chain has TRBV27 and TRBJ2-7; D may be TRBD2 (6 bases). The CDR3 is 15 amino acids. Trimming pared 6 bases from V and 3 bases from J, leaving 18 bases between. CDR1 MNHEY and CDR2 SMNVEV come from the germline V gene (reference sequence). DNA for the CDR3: TGTGCCAGCAGAGTTGGGGGGAGAGGCCTCTACGAGCAGTACGTC. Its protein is CASRVGGRGLYEQYV.

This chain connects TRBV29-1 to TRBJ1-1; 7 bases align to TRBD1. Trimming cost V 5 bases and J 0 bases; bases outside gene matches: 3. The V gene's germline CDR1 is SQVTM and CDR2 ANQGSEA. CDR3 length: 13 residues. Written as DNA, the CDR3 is TGCAGCGTTACCGGGACAGTGAACACTGAAGCTTTCTTT. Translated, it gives CSVTGTVNTEAFF.

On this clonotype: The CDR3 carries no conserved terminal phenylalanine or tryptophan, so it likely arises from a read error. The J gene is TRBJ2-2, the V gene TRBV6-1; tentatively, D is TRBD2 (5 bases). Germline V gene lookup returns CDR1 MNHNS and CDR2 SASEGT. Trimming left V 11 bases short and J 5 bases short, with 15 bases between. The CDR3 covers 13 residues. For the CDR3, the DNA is TGTGCCGGCACTCTCCGGGGTACCGGGGAGCTGTTTTCT. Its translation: CAGTLRGTGELFS.

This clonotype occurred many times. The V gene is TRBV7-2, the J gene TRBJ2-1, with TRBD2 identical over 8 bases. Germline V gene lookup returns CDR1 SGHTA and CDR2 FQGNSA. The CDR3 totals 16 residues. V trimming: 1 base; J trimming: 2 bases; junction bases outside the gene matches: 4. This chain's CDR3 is CASSLDGGGPYNEQFF. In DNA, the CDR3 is TGTGCCAGCAGCTTAGACGGGGGGGGGCCCTACAATGAGCAGTTCTTC.

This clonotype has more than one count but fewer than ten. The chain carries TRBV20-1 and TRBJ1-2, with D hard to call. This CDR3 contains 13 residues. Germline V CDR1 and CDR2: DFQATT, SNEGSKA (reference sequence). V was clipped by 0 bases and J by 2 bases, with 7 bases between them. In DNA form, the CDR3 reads TGCAGTGCTAGAGATAACAACAACTATGGCTACACCTTC. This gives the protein CSARDNNNYGYTF.

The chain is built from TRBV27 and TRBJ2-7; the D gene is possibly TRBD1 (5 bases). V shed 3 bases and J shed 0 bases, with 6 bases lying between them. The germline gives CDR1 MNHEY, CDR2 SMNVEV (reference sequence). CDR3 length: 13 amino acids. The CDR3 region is CASSFGHSYEQYF. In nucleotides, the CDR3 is TGTGCCAGCAGTTTCGGACACTCCTACGAGCAGTACTTC.

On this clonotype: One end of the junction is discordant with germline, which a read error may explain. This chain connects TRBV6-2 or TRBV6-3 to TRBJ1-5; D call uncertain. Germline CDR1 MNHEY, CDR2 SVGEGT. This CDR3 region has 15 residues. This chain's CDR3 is CTSSYLTGGNQPQHF. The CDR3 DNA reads TGTACCAGCAGCTATCTAACGGGAGGCAATCAGCCCCAGCATTTT.

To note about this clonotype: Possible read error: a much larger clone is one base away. The CDR3 here is CASSLRSSTEAFF. In DNA form, the CDR3 reads TGTGCCAGCAGCTTAAGAAGCAGCACTGAAGCTTTCTTT. V is TRBV7-2 and J is TRBJ1-1; no clear D gene. With 2 bases removed from V and 4 bases from J, the gap between germline ends came to 8 bases. The germline CDR1 and CDR2 sequences are SGHTA and FQGNSA. The CDR3 spans 13 residues.

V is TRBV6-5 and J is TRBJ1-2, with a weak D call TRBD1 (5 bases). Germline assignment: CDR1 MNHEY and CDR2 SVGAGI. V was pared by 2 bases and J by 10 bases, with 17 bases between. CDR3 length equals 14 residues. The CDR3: CASSYSVGGRDYTF. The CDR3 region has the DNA TGTGCCAGCAGTTACAGTGTCGGGGGTCGGGACTACACCTTC.

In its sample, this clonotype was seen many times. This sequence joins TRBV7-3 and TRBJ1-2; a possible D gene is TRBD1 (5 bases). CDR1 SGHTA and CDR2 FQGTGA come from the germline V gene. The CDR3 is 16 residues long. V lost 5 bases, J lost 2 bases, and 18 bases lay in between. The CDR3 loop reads CASSPGTDGMNYGYTF. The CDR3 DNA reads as TGTGCCAGCAGCCCGGGGACCGATGGAATGAACTATGGCTACACCTTC.

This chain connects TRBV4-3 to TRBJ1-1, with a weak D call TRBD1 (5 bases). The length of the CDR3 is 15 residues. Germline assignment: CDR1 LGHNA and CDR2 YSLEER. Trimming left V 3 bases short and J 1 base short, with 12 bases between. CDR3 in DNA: TGCGCCAGCAGCCACGGGGCAGGGAAGAACACTGAAGCTTTCTTT. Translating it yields CASSHGAGKNTEAFF.

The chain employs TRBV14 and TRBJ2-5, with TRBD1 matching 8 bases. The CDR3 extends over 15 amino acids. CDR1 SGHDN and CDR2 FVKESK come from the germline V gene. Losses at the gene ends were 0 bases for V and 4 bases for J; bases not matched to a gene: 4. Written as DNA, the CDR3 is TGTGCCAGCAGCCAAGACAGGGGGCTCGGAGAGACCCAGTACTTC. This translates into CASSQDRGLGETQYF. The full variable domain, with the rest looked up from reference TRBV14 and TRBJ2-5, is EAGVTQFPSHSVIEKGQTVTLRCDPISGHDNLYWYRRVMGKEIKFLLHFVKESKQDESGMPNNRFLAERTGGTYSTLKVQPAELEDSGVYFCASSQDRGLGETQYFGPGTRLLVL.

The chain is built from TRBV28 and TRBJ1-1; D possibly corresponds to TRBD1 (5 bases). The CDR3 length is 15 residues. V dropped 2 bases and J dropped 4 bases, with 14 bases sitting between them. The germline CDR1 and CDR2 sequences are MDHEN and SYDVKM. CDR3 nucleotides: TGTGCCAGCAGTTTAGTCTTTACAGGTGGCACTGAAGCTTTCTTT. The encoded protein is CASSLVFTGGTEAFF.

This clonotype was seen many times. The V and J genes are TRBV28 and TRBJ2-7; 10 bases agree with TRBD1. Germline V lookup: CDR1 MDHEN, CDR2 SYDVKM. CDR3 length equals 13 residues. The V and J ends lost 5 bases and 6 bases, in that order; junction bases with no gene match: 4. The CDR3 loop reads CASSGQGELEQYV. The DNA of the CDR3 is TGTGCCAGCAGTGGACAGGGGGAACTCGAGCAGTACGTC.

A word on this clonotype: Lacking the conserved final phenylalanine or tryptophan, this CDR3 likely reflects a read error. The CDR3 reads CASSSGTTDTQYL. CDR3 coding DNA: TGTGCCAGCAGCTCAGGGACCACAGATACGCAGTATCTT. J is TRBJ2-3 and V is TRBV7-6; the D call may be TRBD1 or TRBD2 (5 bases each). The CDR3 is made up of 13 amino acids. Germline V gene data show CDR1 as SGHVS and CDR2 as FNYEAQ. The V and J ends lost 4 bases and 2 bases respectively, with 7 bases between them.

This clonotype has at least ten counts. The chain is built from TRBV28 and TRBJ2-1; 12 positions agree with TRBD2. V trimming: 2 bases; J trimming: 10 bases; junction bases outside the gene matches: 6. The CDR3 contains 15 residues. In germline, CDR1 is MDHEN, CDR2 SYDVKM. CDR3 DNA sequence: TGTGCCAGCAGTTTAGGACTAGCGGGGAGGGGGGAGCAGTTCTTC. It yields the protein CASSLGLAGRGEQFF.

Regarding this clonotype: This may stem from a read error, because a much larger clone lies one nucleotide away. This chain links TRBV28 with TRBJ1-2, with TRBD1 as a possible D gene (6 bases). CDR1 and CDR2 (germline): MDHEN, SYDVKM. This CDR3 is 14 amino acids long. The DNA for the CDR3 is TGTACCAGCAGTCTCGGACAGTTTTTCTATGGCTACACCTTC. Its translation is CTSSLGQFFYGYTF.